The table lists the clone carrying this TCR beta chain with many counts. Its antigen is as yet unknown. Germline lookup yields CDR1 KGHSH and CDR2 LQKENI. CDR3 size: 15 residues. Trimming took off 5 bases at V and 4 bases at J, with 15 bases between the two ends. MiXCR, run by TCRdb on the multiplex PCR reads, gives a single entry per CDR3 protein. The sample consists of 15,000 or so distinct CDR3 sequences, just under 45% of them appearing once. The record originates from a study of breast tumors, draining lymph nodes, adjacent tissues. Study-level results: Data only fit, rather than demonstrated, lymph node origin of most tumor T cells. Compared with basal-like, luminal-like tumors shared significantly more repertoire with nontumor tissue.

The chain carries TRBV18 and TRBJ1-5; D perhaps matches TRBD1 (5 bases). The sequence was obtained from a female donor with breast cancer. Some clones in this sample may be carry-over from other donors' samples. The sample comprised tumor-adjacent breast tissue. The CDR3 region has the DNA TGTGCCAGCTCAAACACCGGGACGGTAAATCAGCCCCAGCATTTT. This gives the protein CASSNTGTVNQPQHF.